The rows below give T cell receptor beta chains drawn from one sample of a study of cytomegalovirus exposure and HLA in healthy donors. Profiled with immunoSEQ multiplex PCR; TCRdb holds only in-frame clones, not every one. The table shows 150,000 or so clones, with 70% to 80% occurring only once. The material sequenced was PBMCs. These receptors came from a man aged 35-49 years in good health and CMV-seronegative. Both conserved end residues are part of each CDR3. D genes are given only for firm matches. Clone size is not always given. Where it is, it says once, few, many or a class for expanded clones.

j_call: TRBJ1-1; clone_size: .; d_call: .; cdr3_length: 14; v_call: TRBV19; cdr3_nt: TGTGCCAGTAGTTCTCCGGGAGGGGAGAGTGAAGCTTTCTTT; cdr3_aa: CASSSPGGESEAFF
j_call: TRBJ2-5; clone_size: .; d_call: .; cdr3_length: 14; v_call: TRBV5-8; cdr3_nt: TGTGCCAGCAGCTTGCTTCAGGGCAGAGAGACCCAGTACTTC; cdr3_aa: CASSLLQGRETQYF
j_call: TRBJ2-4; clone_size: .; d_call: .; cdr3_length: 16; v_call: TRBV5-6; cdr3_nt: TGTGCCAGCAGCTTGGGGACTGCAATAGCCAAAAACATTCAGTACTTC; cdr3_aa: CASSLGTAIAKNIQYF
j_call: TRBJ2-7; clone_size: .; d_call: .; cdr3_length: 14; v_call: TRBV5-6; cdr3_nt: TGTGCCAGCACAATGACCGGGACAACAGGCGAGCAGTACTTC; cdr3_aa: CASTMTGTTGEQYF
j_call: TRBJ2-6; clone_size: .; d_call: TRBD2; cdr3_length: 17; v_call: TRBV19; cdr3_nt: TGTGCCAGTAGCGGGGGGGGGAGAAAATCTGGGGCCAACGTCCTGACTTTC; cdr3_aa: CASSGGGRKSGANVLTF
j_call: TRBJ2-1; clone_size: .; d_call: TRBD2; cdr3_length: 14; v_call: TRBV19; cdr3_nt: TGTGCCAGTAGTATAGGGACTAGCTTAAATGAGCAGTTCTTC; cdr3_aa: CASSIGTSLNEQFF
j_call: TRBJ2-3; clone_size: .; d_call: TRBD1; cdr3_length: 13; v_call: TRBV29-1; cdr3_nt: TGCAGCACTGGGACAGGGTATATGAATACGCAGTATTTT; cdr3_aa: CSTGTGYMNTQYF
j_call: TRBJ1-4; clone_size: once; d_call: .; cdr3_length: 14; v_call: TRBV30; cdr3_nt: TGTGCCTGGAGCGGAACAGGTAACTCCGGAAAACTGTTTTTT; cdr3_aa: CAWSGTGNSGKLFF
j_call: TRBJ2-7; clone_size: .; d_call: TRBD1; cdr3_length: 12; v_call: TRBV10-3; cdr3_nt: TGTGCCACCGCACAGGGGACCTACGAGCAGTACTTC; cdr3_aa: CATAQGTYEQYF
j_call: TRBJ2-2; clone_size: .; d_call: .; cdr3_length: 14; v_call: TRBV5-6; cdr3_nt: TGTGCCAGCAGCTTGATCGGGAGAGTCGGGGAGCTGTTTTTT; cdr3_aa: CASSLIGRVGELFF
j_call: TRBJ1-2; clone_size: .; d_call: .; cdr3_length: 14; v_call: TRBV19; cdr3_nt: TGTGCCAGTAGTAACCGGGGAGACCACTATGGCTACACCTTC; cdr3_aa: CASSNRGDHYGYTF
j_call: TRBJ2-3; clone_size: once; d_call: .; cdr3_length: 12; v_call: TRBV18; cdr3_nt: TGTGCCAGCTCAACCGGGGGAGATACGCAGTATTTT; cdr3_aa: CASSTGGDTQYF
j_call: TRBJ2-1; clone_size: .; d_call: .; cdr3_length: 15; v_call: TRBV5-1; cdr3_nt: TGCGCCAGCTTAGGGGACTCCCCGGGGTACAATGAGCAGTTCTTC; cdr3_aa: CASLGDSPGYNEQFF
j_call: TRBJ2-3; clone_size: .; d_call: TRBD2; cdr3_length: 14; v_call: TRBV6-6; cdr3_nt: TGTGCCAGCAGGTCGGCGGGAGGAACAGATACGCAGTATTTT; cdr3_aa: CASRSAGGTDTQYF
j_call: TRBJ2-1; clone_size: once; d_call: TRBD2; cdr3_length: 17; v_call: TRBV7-6; cdr3_nt: TGTGCCAGCAGCTTACCAACTAGCGGGAGATCATACAATGAGCAGTTCTTC; cdr3_aa: CASSLPTSGRSYNEQFF
j_call: TRBJ1-2; clone_size: .; d_call: .; cdr3_length: 13; v_call: TRBV19; cdr3_nt: TGTGCCACCTCGTCCGGAGACTACTATGGCTACACCTTC; cdr3_aa: CATSSGDYYGYTF
j_call: TRBJ1-2; clone_size: .; d_call: .; cdr3_length: 14; v_call: TRBV11-1; cdr3_nt: TGTGCCAGCAGCGCCATGGGGGGACGCTATGGCTACACCTTC; cdr3_aa: CASSAMGGRYGYTF
j_call: TRBJ1-2; clone_size: .; d_call: .; cdr3_length: 13; v_call: TRBV9; cdr3_nt: TGTGCCAGCAGCACTGGACAGTCATATGGCTACACCTTC; cdr3_aa: CASSTGQSYGYTF
j_call: TRBJ2-3; clone_size: .; d_call: TRBD2; cdr3_length: 16; v_call: TRBV7-9; cdr3_nt: TGTGCCAGCAGCGGGGCCGTAGCGGGAGGCCCAGATACGCAGTATTTT; cdr3_aa: CASSGAVAGGPDTQYF
j_call: TRBJ1-1; clone_size: .; d_call: TRBD1; cdr3_length: 14; v_call: TRBV5-4; cdr3_nt: TGTGCCAGCAACCCGGACAGGAGGAACACTGAAGCTTTCTTT; cdr3_aa: CASNPDRRNTEAFF
j_call: TRBJ2-3; clone_size: .; d_call: TRBD1; cdr3_length: 15; v_call: TRBV6-5; cdr3_nt: TGTGCCAGCACCTTCGGGACAGGGGGTTCAGATACGCAGTATTTT; cdr3_aa: CASTFGTGGSDTQYF
j_call: TRBJ2-6; clone_size: .; d_call: .; cdr3_length: 13; v_call: TRBV19; cdr3_nt: TGTGCCGGACAGATCTCTGGGGCCAACGGCCTGACTTTC; cdr3_aa: CAGQISGANGLTF
j_call: TRBJ2-7; clone_size: .; d_call: TRBD2; cdr3_length: 13; v_call: TRBV30; cdr3_nt: TGTGCCTCCGGGACTAGGATCCCCTACGAGCAGTACTTC; cdr3_aa: CASGTRIPYEQYF
j_call: TRBJ2-3; clone_size: .; d_call: .; cdr3_length: 15; v_call: TRBV21-1; cdr3_nt: TGTGCCAGCAGCAAAGCTGCGGCTAGCACAGATACGCAGTATTTT; cdr3_aa: CASSKAAASTDTQYF
j_call: TRBJ2-1; clone_size: .; d_call: TRBD2; cdr3_length: 14; v_call: TRBV30; cdr3_nt: TGTGCCTGGAGTGGACTAGCGGTATACAATGAGCAGTTCTTC; cdr3_aa: CAWSGLAVYNEQFF
j_call: TRBJ1-5; clone_size: .; d_call: .; cdr3_length: 15; v_call: TRBV11-2; cdr3_nt: TGTGCCAGCAGCTTAGAGGCAGGGTACGGGCAGCCCCAGCATTTT; cdr3_aa: CASSLEAGYGQPQHF
j_call: TRBJ2-5; clone_size: .; d_call: .; cdr3_length: 13; v_call: TRBV2; cdr3_nt: TGTGCCAGCAGTCTGGGGGGTCGAGAGACCCAGTACTTC; cdr3_aa: CASSLGGRETQYF
j_call: TRBJ2-6; clone_size: .; d_call: .; cdr3_length: 15; v_call: TRBV9; cdr3_nt: TGTGCCAGCAGCGTAGCGAAGGATGGGGCCAACGGCCTGACTTTC; cdr3_aa: CASSVAKDGANGLTF
j_call: TRBJ2-3; clone_size: .; d_call: TRBD2; cdr3_length: 15; v_call: TRBV5-6; cdr3_nt: TGTGCCAGCAGCCCTAGGGGCGGGGGGGGAAATACGCAGTATTTT; cdr3_aa: CASSPRGGGGNTQYF
j_call: TRBJ2-7; clone_size: .; d_call: .; cdr3_length: 15; v_call: TRBV5-5; cdr3_nt: TGTGCCAGCAGCTTGGACCAGGTTTCCCCCTACGAGCAGTACTTC; cdr3_aa: CASSLDQVSPYEQYF
j_call: TRBJ2-1; clone_size: once; d_call: TRBD1; cdr3_length: 15; v_call: TRBV5-4; cdr3_nt: TGTGCCAGCAGCTTGGCCGGACAGGGCTTCTTTGAGCAGTTCTTC; cdr3_aa: CASSLAGQGFFEQFF
j_call: TRBJ2-2; clone_size: .; d_call: .; cdr3_length: 14; v_call: TRBV2; cdr3_nt: TGTGCCAGCAGTGAAAGGGGAAACACCGGGGAGCTGTTTTTT; cdr3_aa: CASSERGNTGELFF
j_call: TRBJ1-4; clone_size: .; d_call: .; cdr3_length: 14; v_call: TRBV19; cdr3_nt: TGTGCCAGTACCTCTAAGGGGGGGGTTGAAAAACTGTTTTTT; cdr3_aa: CASTSKGGVEKLFF
j_call: TRBJ2-7; clone_size: few; d_call: TRBD2; cdr3_length: 12; v_call: TRBV10-1; cdr3_nt: TGCGCCAGTTCTAGCGGGAGTGGCGAGCAGTACTTC; cdr3_aa: CASSSGSGEQYF
j_call: TRBJ1-6; clone_size: once; d_call: .; cdr3_length: 14; v_call: TRBV2; cdr3_nt: TGTGCCAGCAGCTCCGGGACAACTAATTCACCCCTCCACTTT; cdr3_aa: CASSSGTTNSPLHF
j_call: TRBJ2-5; clone_size: .; d_call: .; cdr3_length: 13; v_call: TRBV4-2; cdr3_nt: TGTGCCAGCAGCCAAGATAGCCGAGGGACCCAGTACTTC; cdr3_aa: CASSQDSRGTQYF
j_call: TRBJ2-5; clone_size: .; d_call: .; cdr3_length: 17; v_call: TRBV7-6; cdr3_nt: TGTGCCAGCAGTGCCCCTACTGACGGGAGATTCCTAGAGACCCAGTACTTC; cdr3_aa: CASSAPTDGRFLETQYF